Presented here are 23 T cell receptor beta chains from one specimen sequenced in a study of T cells in women clearing cervical HPV infection. The method was immunoSEQ multiplex PCR; TCRdb's version includes in-frame clones alone and lacks a portion of them. The record lists 22,000 or so clones, of which the ten most abundant hold around 9.3%. Specimen: blood buffy coat. These receptors originate from a woman between 18 and 75 years old with a cervical HPV16 infection that either progressed to CIN3+ or cleared (not recorded which).

Concerning this clone: The CDR3 end falls 3 residues outside the read, so it is completed with the germline J gene. This chain connects TRBV10-2 to TRBJ1-4; the D is unclear. The germline CDR1 and CDR2 sequences are WSHSY and SAAADI. This CDR3 is 13 amino acids long. The V end was cut by 0 bases, the J end by 8 bases, with 7 bases between. The CDR3 bases that were read are TGCGCCAGCAGTGAGTCGAGAGGGGAAAAA. This encodes CASSESRGEK. The entire CDR3 reads CASSESRGEKLFF.

The sequenced part of the CDR3 DNA is TGTGCCAGCTCACCCCGACCGATAGCGGGGGGTTTAGAGACC. Its translation: CASSPRPIAGGLET. In full, the CDR3 is CASSPRPIAGGLETQYF. V gene TRBV18 combines with J gene TRBJ2-5; 10 nucleotides match TRBD2. The CDR3 extends 3 residues past the end of the read, so its final part is completed from the germline J gene. V lost 3 bases, J lost 4 bases, and 11 bases stayed unmatched. This CDR3 spans 17 amino acids. Germline assignment: CDR1 KGHSH and CDR2 LQKENI.

A note on this clone: Read coverage stops 3 residues before the CDR3 terminus; the germline J gene supplies the remainder. The gene calls are TRBV28 and TRBJ2-7; D is undetermined. V was trimmed by 6 bases and J by 3 bases, leaving 9 bases between them. Germline assignment: CDR1 MDHEN and CDR2 SYDVKM. This CDR3 has 12 amino acids. Partial CDR3 DNA: TGTGCCAGCAGCCTGCGACTCTACGAG. This encodes CASSLRLYE. The whole CDR3 sequence reads CASSLRLYEQYF.

As to this clone: The observed sequence ends 3 residues before the CDR3 terminus, with the missing tail filled in from the germline J gene. J is TRBJ2-3 and V is TRBV9; D might be TRBD2 (5 bases). The V gene's germline CDR1 is SGDLS and CDR2 YYNGEE. The CDR3 is made up of 15 amino acids. Trimming took off 2 bases at V and 2 bases at J, with 12 bases between the two ends. CDR3 bases read: TGTGCCAGCAGCGTCAGCGGAAGTAACACAGATACG. Its protein product is CASSVSGSNTDT. The entire CDR3 is CASSVSGSNTDTQYF.

With respect to this clone: Read coverage stops 3 residues before the CDR3 terminus; the germline J gene supplies the remainder. The rearrangement uses TRBV11-2 and TRBJ1-1; 9 bases are a match to TRBD1. Looked up from germline, CDR1 is SGHAT and CDR2 is FQNNGV. V gave up 4 bases and J gave up 4 bases; unmatched junction bases: 7. This CDR3 region has 15 residues. The CDR3 DNA, read in part, is TGTGCCAGCAGCTCTCTGACAGGGGGTGTCACTGAA. This gives the protein CASSSLTGGVTE. The complete CDR3 reads CASSSLTGGVTEAFF.

Turning to this clone: From the germline J gene comes the end of the CDR3, since the read stops 3 residues before it. This chain connects TRBV11-3 to TRBJ2-3, with a tentative D call TRBD2 (6 bases). V was cut by 1 base and J by 1 base, with 6 bases left in between. The CDR3 sequence is 14 residues long. Germline values: CDR1 SGHNT, CDR2 YENEEA. CDR3: CASSLGGGTDTQYF. The CDR3 DNA, read in part, is TGTGCCAGCAGCTTAGGCGGGGGCACAGATACG.

Concerning this clone: The DNA ends 3 residues before the CDR3 does, and the rest of the CDR3 is filled in from the germline J gene. This chain uses TRBV5-1 with TRBJ2-7; TRBD1 matches 7 bases. Germline loops: CDR1 SGHRS, CDR2 YFSETQ. The CDR3 runs to 19 residues. Trimming cost V 4 bases and J 5 bases; bases outside gene matches: 24. CDR3 sequence: CASSKSVLHDSTGTHEQYF. The part of the CDR3 DNA that was read is TGCGCCAGCAGCAAATCGGTTCTCCACGACTCGACAGGGACCCACGAG.

Worth noting for this clone: Read coverage stops 3 residues before the CDR3 terminus; the germline J gene supplies the remainder. This chain links TRBV7-9 with TRBJ2-1, with D uncertain. Germline V gene sequence: CDR1 SEHNR, CDR2 FQNEAQ (reference sequence). The CDR3 runs 12 residues. V was shortened by 5 bases and J by 9 bases, with 11 bases between the two germline ends. Incomplete CDR3 DNA: TGTGCCAGCAGCCCCCTAGAGTTTGAG. Its translation: CASSPLEFE. The full-length CDR3 reads as CASSPLEFEQFF. Full variable domain (missing parts from reference TRBV7-9 and TRBJ2-1): DTGVSQNPRHKITKRGQNVTFRCDPISEHNRLYWYRQTLGQGPEFLTYFQNEAQLEKSRLLSDRFSAERPKGSFSTLEIQRTEQGDSAMYLCASSPLEFEQFFGPGTRLTVL.

Of note for this clone: The read falls 3 residues short of the CDR3 end, and the missing part is taken from the germline J gene. The rearrangement joins TRBV5-1 to TRBJ1-1; tentative D call: TRBD1 (6 bases). V lost 2 bases and J lost 1, with 9 bases in between. Germline V lookup: CDR1 SGHRS, CDR2 YFSETQ. This CDR3 region has 14 residues. The CDR3 DNA, read in part, is TGCGCCAGCAGCTTCTCACAGGGGAACACTGAA. Translation gives CASSFSQGNTE. The whole CDR3 reads CASSFSQGNTEAFF. The full variable domain, its missing parts supplied by reference TRBV5-1 and TRBJ1-1, is KAGVTQTPRYLIKTRGQQVTLSCSPISGHRSVSWYQQTPGQGLQFLFEYFSETQRNKGNFPGRFSGRQFSNSRSEMNVSTLELGDSALYLCASSFSQGNTEAFFGQGTRLTVV.

A note on this clone: The CDR3 end is not reached by the read, which stops 3 residues before it; the germline J gene fills it in. Different DNA sequences within this sample yield the same CDR3. The chain joins TRBV7-3 to TRBJ2-3, with TRBD1 matching over 7 bases. The V gene's germline CDR1 is SGHTA and CDR2 FQGTGA. The ends lost 2 bases at V and 4 bases at J; junction bases unmatched: 3. The CDR3 spans 14 residues. The CDR3 spells CASSLGQGADTQYF. The CDR3 DNA, read in part, is TGTGCCAGCAGCTTAGGGCAGGGGGCAGATACG.

On this clone: The sequenced fragment ends 3 residues before the CDR3 boundary, so the rest is inferred from the germline J gene. J is TRBJ2-2 and V is TRBV29-1; tentative D call: TRBD1 (5 bases). There are 14 residues in the CDR3. V lost 6 bases and J 1 base, leaving 12 bases between the germline ends. Per the germline V gene, CDR1 is SQVTM and CDR2 is ANQGSEA. The CDR3 bases that were read are TGCAGCGTCGGTGGGGCAGGGAACACCGGGGAG. Amino acids: CSVGGAGNTGE. The CDR3 in full is CSVGGAGNTGELFF.

Comments on this clone: At one of its ends the junction is not consistent with the germline gene, which may arise from a read error. The read is 3 residues too short to cover the CDR3 end, so that end is filled in from the germline J gene. V usage is TRBV7-2 and J usage is TRBJ1-2; D gene unclear. CDR3 length: 13 residues. The V gene's germline CDR1 is SGHTA and CDR2 FQGNSA. CDR3 DNA, as far as it was read: TGTGCCAGAAGCTTAGTCGGGTTCTATGGC. Residues: CARSLVGFYG. The whole CDR3 sequence is CARSLVGFYGYTF. The complete variable domain, with remaining parts taken from reference TRBV7-2 and TRBJ1-2, reads GAGVSQSPSNKVTEKGKDVELRCDPISGHTALYWYRQSLGQGLEFLIYFQGNSAPDKSGLPSDRFSAERTGGSVSTLTIQRTQQEDSAVYLCARSLVGFYGYTFGSGTRLTVV.

As to this clone: Read coverage stops 3 residues before the CDR3 terminus; the germline J gene supplies the remainder. J is TRBJ1-3 and V is TRBV18; D might be TRBD1 (6 bases). There are 15 residues in the CDR3. V lost 3 bases and J lost 4, with 13 bases in between. Per germline, CDR1 KGHSH and CDR2 LQKENI. The CDR3 sequence is CASSPSSDSGNTIYF. The covered CDR3 bases are TGTGCCAGCTCACCGAGTTCGGACAGCGGAAACACC.

Worth noting for this clone: The CDR3 end is not reached by the read, which stops 3 residues before it; the germline J gene fills it in. This chain joins TRBV5-4 and TRBJ2-7; TRBD1 matches at 8 bases. The J segment lost 2 bases and the V segment lost 3 bases, leaving 10 bases of the junction unmatched. Germline values: CDR1 SGHNT, CDR2 YYREEE (reference sequence). The CDR3 covers 16 residues. The CDR3 loop reads CASSSHTTGVPYEQYF. Partial CDR3 DNA: TGTGCCAGCAGCTCCCACACGACAGGGGTTCCCTACGAG.

On this clone: The CDR3 goes on 3 residues after the read ends, and that part is filled in from the germline J gene. The rearrangement uses TRBV5-1 and TRBJ1-4, with a tentative D call TRBD1 (6 bases). This CDR3 contains 18 residues. Germline assignment: CDR1 SGHRS and CDR2 YFSETQ. Between the trimmed V and J ends, which lost 0 bases and 2 bases, there was a span of 17 bases. The CDR3 is CASSLGYARGGTNEKLFF. CDR3 DNA (partial): TGCGCCAGCAGCTTGGGGTATGCGCGCGGGGGCACTAATGAAAAA.

Concerning this clone: The read falls 3 residues short of the CDR3 end, and the missing part is taken from the germline J gene. The chain has TRBV7-2 and TRBJ1-1; no clear D gene. The CDR3 runs to 12 residues. V lost 5 bases and J 0 bases, leaving 4 bases between the germline ends. Germline V gene lookup returns CDR1 SGHTA and CDR2 FQGNSA. CDR3: CASSIMNTEAFF. The part of the CDR3 DNA that was read is TGTGCCAGCAGCATAATGAACACTGAA. Full variable domain (outside the CDR3, taken from reference TRBV7-2 and TRBJ1-1): GAGVSQSPSNKVTEKGKDVELRCDPISGHTALYWYRQSLGQGLEFLIYFQGNSAPDKSGLPSDRFSAERTGGSVSTLTIQRTQQEDSAVYLCASSIMNTEAFFGQGTRLTVV.

In regard to this clone: The read falls 3 residues short of the CDR3 end, and the missing part is taken from the germline J gene. This chain connects TRBV12-3 or TRBV12-4 to TRBJ2-2; D possibly corresponds to TRBD1 (5 bases). The V gene lost 3 bases and the J gene lost 7 bases, with 12 bases spanning the gap. The CDR3 spans 14 residues. The sequenced part of the CDR3 DNA is TGTGCCAGCAGTTTTCGGCAGGGCGGCGGGGAG. Its translation: CASSFRQGGGE. The entire CDR3 protein is CASSFRQGGGELFF.

On this clone itself: The CDR3 end lies 3 residues beyond the end of the read and is filled in from the germline J gene. V gene TRBV5-4 combines with J gene TRBJ1-2; 8 nucleotides align to TRBD1. CDR3 length: 15 amino acids. V trimming: 3 bases; J trimming: 1 base; junction bases outside the gene matches: 5. Germline assignment: CDR1 SGHNT and CDR2 YYREEE (reference sequence). Incomplete CDR3 DNA: TGTGCCAGCAGCTCAGGGACAGGATATAACTATGGC. Protein sequence: CASSSGTGYNYG. The entire CDR3 protein reads CASSSGTGYNYGYTF.

On this clone itself: The observed sequence ends 3 residues before the CDR3 terminus, with the missing tail filled in from the germline J gene. The J gene is TRBJ2-5, the V gene TRBV5-1; 8 nucleotides agree with TRBD2. Trimming removed 1 base from V and 4 bases from J; junction bases left unmatched: 3. The CDR3 runs to 14 residues. Germline values: CDR1 SGHRS, CDR2 YFSETQ. The CDR3 region is CASSLSGRRETQYF. The covered CDR3 bases are TGCGCCAGCAGCTTGAGCGGGAGAAGAGAGACC.

By frequency, this clone is medium-sized. Read data end 3 residues before the CDR3 end; the end is taken from the germline J gene. At the DNA level, this CDR3 is encoded by other sequences in the same sample as well. This rearrangement joins TRBV7-9 to TRBJ2-4; 11 positions agree with TRBD2. CDR3 length equals 14 residues. Looked up from germline, CDR1 is SEHNR and CDR2 is FQNEAQ (reference sequence). The sequenced part of the CDR3 DNA is TGTGCCAGCAGCCCTTATCTAGCGGGGGGCTTT. Translating it yields CASSPYLAGGF. The whole CDR3 protein is CASSPYLAGGFQYF. Drawing the rest from reference TRBV7-9 and TRBJ2-4, the complete variable domain is DTGVSQNPRHKITKRGQNVTFRCDPISEHNRLYWYRQTLGQGPEFLTYFQNEAQLEKSRLLSDRFSAERPKGSFSTLEIQRTEQGDSAMYLCASSPYLAGGFQYFGAGTRLSVL.

Concerning this clone: The CDR3 end lies 3 residues beyond the end of the read and is filled in from the germline J gene. The chain has TRBV7-2 and TRBJ2-4, with a possible D match to TRBD1 (6 bases). The CDR3 is 11 residues long. The germline CDR1 and CDR2 sequences are SGHTA and FQGNSA. The DNA read from the CDR3 is TGTGCCAGCAGCTCAGGGGAGATT. This sequence encodes CASSSGEI. The CDR3 reads in full as CASSSGEIQYF.

On this clone: The read gets to within 3 residues of the CDR3 end, and the germline J gene fills in the rest. The chain combines TRBV9 with TRBJ1-5; 8 nucleotides match TRBD1. The junction had 6 bases not matched to a gene; V was cut back by 5 bases and J by 5 bases. The CDR3 has 14 amino acids. Looked up from germline, CDR1 is SGDLS and CDR2 is YYNGEE. CDR3: CASSTGGDYQPQHF. The CDR3 DNA, read in part, is TGTGCCAGCAGTACAGGGGGAGATTATCAGCCC.

Of note for this clone: The read is 3 residues too short to cover the CDR3 end, so that end is filled in from the germline J gene. The chain links TRBV7-3 to TRBJ2-1, with 11 bases aligning to TRBD2. From germline, CDR1 is SGHTA and CDR2 FQGTGA. The CDR3 consists of 16 residues. Trimming took 3 bases from V and 9 from J; bases not matched to a gene: 10. CDR3 bases read: TGTGCCAGCAGCTTGACTAGCGGGACGCTGATGGCTGAG. Its protein product is CASSLTSGTLMAE. The whole CDR3 sequence reads CASSLTSGTLMAEQFF. The variable domain in full, with the rest retrieved from reference TRBV7-3 and TRBJ2-1, is GAGVSQTPSNKVTEKGKYVELRCDPISGHTALYWYRQSLGQGPEFLIYFQGTGAADDSGLPNDRFFAVRPEGSVSTLKIQRTERGDSAVYLCASSLTSGTLMAEQFFGPGTRLTVL.